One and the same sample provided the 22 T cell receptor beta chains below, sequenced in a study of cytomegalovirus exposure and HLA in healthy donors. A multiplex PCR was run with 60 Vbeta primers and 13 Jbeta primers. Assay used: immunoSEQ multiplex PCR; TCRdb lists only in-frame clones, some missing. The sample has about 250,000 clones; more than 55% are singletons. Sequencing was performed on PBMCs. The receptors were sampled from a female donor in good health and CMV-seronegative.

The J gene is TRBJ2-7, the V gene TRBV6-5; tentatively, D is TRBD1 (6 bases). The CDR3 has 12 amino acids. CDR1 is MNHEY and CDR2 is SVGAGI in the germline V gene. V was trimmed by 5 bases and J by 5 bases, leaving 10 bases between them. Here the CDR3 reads CASSTGTHEQYF. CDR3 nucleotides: TGTGCCAGCAGTACAGGGACCCACGAGCAGTACTTC.

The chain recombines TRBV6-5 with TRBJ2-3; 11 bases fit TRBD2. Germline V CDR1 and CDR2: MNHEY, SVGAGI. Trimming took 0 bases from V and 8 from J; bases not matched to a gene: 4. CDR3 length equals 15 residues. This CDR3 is CASSYSSGRAGTQYF. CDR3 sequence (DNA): TGTGCCAGCAGTTACTCTAGCGGGAGGGCCGGTACGCAGTATTTT.

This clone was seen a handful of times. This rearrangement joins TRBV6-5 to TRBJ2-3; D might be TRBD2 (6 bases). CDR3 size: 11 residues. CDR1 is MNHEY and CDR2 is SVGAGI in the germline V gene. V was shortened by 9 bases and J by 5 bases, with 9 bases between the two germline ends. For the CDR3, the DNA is TGTGCCAGTACGCGGGGAGATACGCAGTATTTT. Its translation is CASTRGDTQYF.

The CDR3 bases are TGTGCCAGCAGTGAAAGGATGAGACAGGGGGGTGAAAAACTGTTTTTT. This gives the protein CASSERMRQGGEKLFF. This chain joins TRBV6-1 and TRBJ1-4; 9 nucleotides align to TRBD1. This CDR3 has 16 amino acids. The germline CDR1 and CDR2 sequences are MNHNS and SASEGT. Trimming cost V 2 bases and J 7 bases; bases outside gene matches: 8.

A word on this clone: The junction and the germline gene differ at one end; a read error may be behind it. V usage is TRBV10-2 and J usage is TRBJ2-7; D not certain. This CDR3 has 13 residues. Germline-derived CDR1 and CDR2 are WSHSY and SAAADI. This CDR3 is CASAADLPYERYF. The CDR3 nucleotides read TGCGCCAGCGCCGCGGATTTACCCTACGAGCGGTACTTC.

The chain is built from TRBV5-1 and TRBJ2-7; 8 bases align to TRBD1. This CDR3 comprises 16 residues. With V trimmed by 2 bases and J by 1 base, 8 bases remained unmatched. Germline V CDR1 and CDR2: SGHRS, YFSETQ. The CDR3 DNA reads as TGCGCCAGCAGCTTAGCGGGCCAGGGGGCTTCCTACGAGCAGTACTTC. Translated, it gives CASSLAGQGASYEQYF.

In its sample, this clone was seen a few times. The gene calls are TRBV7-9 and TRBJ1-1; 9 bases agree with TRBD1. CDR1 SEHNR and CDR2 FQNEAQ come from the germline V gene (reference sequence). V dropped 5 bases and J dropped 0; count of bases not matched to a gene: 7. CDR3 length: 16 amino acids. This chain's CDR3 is CASSPDRGVMNTEAFF. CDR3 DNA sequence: TGTGCCAGCAGCCCGGACAGGGGCGTCATGAACACTGAAGCTTTCTTT.

The CDR3 loop reads CASSLESHEYEQYF. The CDR3 coding sequence is TGTGCCAGCAGCTTGGAGAGTCATGAGTACGAGCAGTACTTC. The chain combines TRBV5-4 with TRBJ2-7; D is ambiguous. The CDR3 is 14 amino acids. Trimming removed 0 bases at V and 4 bases at J, with 11 bases between. Germline CDR1 SGHNT, CDR2 YYREEE (reference sequence).

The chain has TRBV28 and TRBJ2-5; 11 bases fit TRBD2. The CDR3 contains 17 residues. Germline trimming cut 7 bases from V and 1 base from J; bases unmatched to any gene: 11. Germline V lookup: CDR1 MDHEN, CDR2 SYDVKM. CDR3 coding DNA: TGTGCCAGCACCTTAGGGGGGACTAGCGGTCTCCAAGAGACCCAGTACTTC. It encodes CASTLGGTSGLQETQYF.

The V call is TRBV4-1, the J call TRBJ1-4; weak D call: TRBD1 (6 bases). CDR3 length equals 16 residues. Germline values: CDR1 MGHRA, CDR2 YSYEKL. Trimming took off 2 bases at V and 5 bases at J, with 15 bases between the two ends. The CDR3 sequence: CASSQLTGGPNEKLFF. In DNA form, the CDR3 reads TGCGCCAGCAGCCAACTGACAGGTGGGCCCAATGAAAAACTGTTTTTT.

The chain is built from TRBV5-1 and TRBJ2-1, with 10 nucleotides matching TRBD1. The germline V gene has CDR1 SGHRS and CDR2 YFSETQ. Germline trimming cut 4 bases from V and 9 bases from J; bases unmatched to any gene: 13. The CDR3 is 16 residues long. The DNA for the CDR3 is TGCGCCAGCAGCCCGAACGCCGGGGACAGGGGCGGTGAGCAGTTCTTC. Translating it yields CASSPNAGDRGGEQFF.

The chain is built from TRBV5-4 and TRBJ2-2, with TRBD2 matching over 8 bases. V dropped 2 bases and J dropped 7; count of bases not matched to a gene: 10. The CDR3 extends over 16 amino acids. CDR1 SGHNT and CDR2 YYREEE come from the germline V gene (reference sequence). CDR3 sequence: CASSFRVAGSGGELFF. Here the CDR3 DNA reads TGTGCCAGCAGCTTCAGGGTAGCGGGATCTGGCGGGGAGCTGTTTTTT.

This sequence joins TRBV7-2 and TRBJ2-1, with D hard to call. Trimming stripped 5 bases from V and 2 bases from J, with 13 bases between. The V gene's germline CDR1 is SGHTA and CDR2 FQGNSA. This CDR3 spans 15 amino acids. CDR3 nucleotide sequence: TGTGCCAGCAGCCCCCAACGCGGCCCCTACAATGAGCAGTTCTTC. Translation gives CASSPQRGPYNEQFF.

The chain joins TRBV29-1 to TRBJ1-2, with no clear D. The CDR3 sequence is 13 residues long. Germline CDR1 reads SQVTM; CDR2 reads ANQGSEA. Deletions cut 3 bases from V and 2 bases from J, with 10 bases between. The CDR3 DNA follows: TGCAGCGTTGATAGCCATACGAACTATGGCTACACCTTC. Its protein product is CSVDSHTNYGYTF.

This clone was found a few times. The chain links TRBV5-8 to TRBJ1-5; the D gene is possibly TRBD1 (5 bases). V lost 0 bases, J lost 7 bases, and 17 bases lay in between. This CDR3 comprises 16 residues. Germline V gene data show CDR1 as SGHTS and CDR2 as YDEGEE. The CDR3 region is CASSLEQGKIEQPQHF. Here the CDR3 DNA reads TGTGCCAGCAGCTTGGAGCAGGGTAAAATCGAGCAGCCCCAGCATTTT.

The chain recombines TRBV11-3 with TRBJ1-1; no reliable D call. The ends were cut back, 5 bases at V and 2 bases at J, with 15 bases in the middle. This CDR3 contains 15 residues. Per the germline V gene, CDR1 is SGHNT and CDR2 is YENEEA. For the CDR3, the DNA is TGTGCCAGCAGCCCCCCTGCTGGCTTAAACACTGAAGCTTTCTTT. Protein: CASSPPAGLNTEAFF.

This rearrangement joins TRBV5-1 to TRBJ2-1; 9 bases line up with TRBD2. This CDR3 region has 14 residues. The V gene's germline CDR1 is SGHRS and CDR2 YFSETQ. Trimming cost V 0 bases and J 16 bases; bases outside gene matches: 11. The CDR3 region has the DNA TGCGCCAGCAGCTTGGCTCTAATTAGCGGGAGTCACTTCTTC. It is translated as CASSLALISGSHFF.

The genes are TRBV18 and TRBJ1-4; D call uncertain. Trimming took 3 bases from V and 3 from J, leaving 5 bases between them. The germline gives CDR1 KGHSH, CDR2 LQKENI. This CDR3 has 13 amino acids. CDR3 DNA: TGTGCCAGCTCACCGGACTCTAATGAAAAACTGTTTTTT. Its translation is CASSPDSNEKLFF.

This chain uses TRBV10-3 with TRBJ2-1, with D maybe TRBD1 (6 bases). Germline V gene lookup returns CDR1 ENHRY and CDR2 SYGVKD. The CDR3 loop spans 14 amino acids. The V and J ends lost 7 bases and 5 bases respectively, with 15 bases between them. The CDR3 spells CAIKPGQADNEQFF. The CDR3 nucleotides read TGTGCCATCAAACCGGGACAAGCTGACAATGAGCAGTTCTTC.

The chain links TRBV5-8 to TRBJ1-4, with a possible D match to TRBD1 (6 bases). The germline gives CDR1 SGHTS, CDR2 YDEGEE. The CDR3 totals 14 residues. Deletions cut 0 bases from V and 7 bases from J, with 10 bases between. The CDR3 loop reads CASSLDRAGEKLFF. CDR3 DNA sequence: TGTGCCAGCAGCTTGGACAGGGCGGGTGAAAAACTGTTTTTT. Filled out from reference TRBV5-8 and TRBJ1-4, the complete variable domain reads EAGVTQSPTHLIKTRGQQATLRCSPISGHTSVYWYQQALGLGLQFLLWYDEGEERNRGNFPPRFSGRQFPNYSSELNVNALELEDSALYLCASSLDRAGEKLFFGSGTQLSVL.

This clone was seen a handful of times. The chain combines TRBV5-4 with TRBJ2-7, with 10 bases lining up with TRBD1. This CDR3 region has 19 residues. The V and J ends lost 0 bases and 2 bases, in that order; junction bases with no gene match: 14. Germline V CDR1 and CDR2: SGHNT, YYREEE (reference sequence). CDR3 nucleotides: TGTGCCAGCAGCTTGGTGGTAGTGTTAGGGACAGGGGCGCCCTACGAGCAGTACTTC. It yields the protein CASSLVVVLGTGAPYEQYF.

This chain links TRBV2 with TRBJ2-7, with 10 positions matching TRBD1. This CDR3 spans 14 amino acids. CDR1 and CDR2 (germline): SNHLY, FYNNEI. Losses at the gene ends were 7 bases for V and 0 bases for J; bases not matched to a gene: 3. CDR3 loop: CASNGDRGSYEQYF. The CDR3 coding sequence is TGTGCCAGCAATGGGGACAGGGGCTCCTACGAGCAGTACTTC.